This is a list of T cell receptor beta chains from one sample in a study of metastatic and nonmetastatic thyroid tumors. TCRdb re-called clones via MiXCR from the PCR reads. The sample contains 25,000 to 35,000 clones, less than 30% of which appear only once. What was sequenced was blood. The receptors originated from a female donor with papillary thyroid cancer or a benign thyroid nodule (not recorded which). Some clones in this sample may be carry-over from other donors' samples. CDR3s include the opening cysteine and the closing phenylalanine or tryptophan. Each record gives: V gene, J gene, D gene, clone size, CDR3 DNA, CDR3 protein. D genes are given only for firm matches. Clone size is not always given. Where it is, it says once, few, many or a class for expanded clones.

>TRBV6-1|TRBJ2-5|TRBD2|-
TGTGCCAGCAGTGGGACCGGGACTAGCGGGAGATTCGGCCAAGAGACCCAGTACTTC
CASSGTGTSGRFGQETQYF
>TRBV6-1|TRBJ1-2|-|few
TGTGCCAGCAGAGATAGGGGTAACGGCTACACCTTC
CASRDRGNGYTF
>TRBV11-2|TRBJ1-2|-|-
TGTGCCAGCAGCTCTTTACCCCGGGCCTTACAGGGAGCCGGCTACACCTTC
CASSSLPRALQGAGYTF
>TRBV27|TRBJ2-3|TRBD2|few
TGTGCCAGCAGTCTTACGGGAGGGCCGGCAGATACGCAGTATTTT
CASSLTGGPADTQYF
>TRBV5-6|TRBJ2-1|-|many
TGTGCCAGCAGCTTGGCGGCGGCTGAGCAGTTCTTC
CASSLAAAEQFF
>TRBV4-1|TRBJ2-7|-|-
TGCGCCAGCAGCCAAGGCGGACTTGTAGCCAACGAGCAGTACTTC
CASSQGGLVANEQYF
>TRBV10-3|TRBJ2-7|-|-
TGTGCCATCAGGGACAACTACGAGCAGTACTTC
CAIRDNYEQYF
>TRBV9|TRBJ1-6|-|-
TGTGCCAGCAGCGTAGGCGACAGTAGCGCTTCACCCCTCCACTTT
CASSVGDSSASPLHF
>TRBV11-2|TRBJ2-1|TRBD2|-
TGTGCCAGCAGGGGACTAGCGGGGGAGAACAATGAGCAGTTCTTC
CASRGLAGENNEQFF
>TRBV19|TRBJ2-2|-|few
TGTGCCAGTAGTATATCAGGGAACACCGGGGAGCTGTTTTTT
CASSISGNTGELFF
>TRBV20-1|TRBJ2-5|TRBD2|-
TGCAGTGCTAGAGATGTAGCGGGAGTAGAAGAGACCCAGTACTTC
CSARDVAGVEETQYF
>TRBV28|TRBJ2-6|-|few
TGTGCCAGCAGGCCTACGGGATACCTGGCTGGGGCCAACGTCCTGACTTTC
CASRPTGYLAGANVLTF
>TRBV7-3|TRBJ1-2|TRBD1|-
TGTGCCAGCAGCTTCGAGGGGGCCGGCTATGGCTACACCTTC
CASSFEGAGYGYTF
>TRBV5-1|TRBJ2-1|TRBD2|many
TGCGCCAGCAGCTTGGTGGGTTCTAGCGGGAGCTCCAATGAGCAGTTCTTC
CASSLVGSSGSSNEQFF
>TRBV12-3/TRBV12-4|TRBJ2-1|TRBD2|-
TGTGCCACCCTGGCAACTAGCGGGAGGGCGAATGAGCAGTTCTTC
CATLATSGRANEQFF
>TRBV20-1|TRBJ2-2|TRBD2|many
TGCAGTGCCCTGACTAGCCGGGGCACCGGGGAGCTGTTTTTT
CSALTSRGTGELFF
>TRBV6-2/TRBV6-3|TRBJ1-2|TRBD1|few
TGTGCCAGCAGTTCCCCAGGACAGGGGGATGGCTACACCTTC
CASSSPGQGDGYTF
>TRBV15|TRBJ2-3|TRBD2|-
TGTGCCACCAGCAGAGATTTAACGGGAGGGTCAGATACGCAGTATTTT
CATSRDLTGGSDTQYF